This T cell receptor (beta chain) was observed in a study of a mutant IDH1 vaccine in newly diagnosed glioma. Study-level information: Antecedent treatment encompassed radiotherapy, temozolomide, or their combination; the majority received both.

Concerning this clone: Its antigen remains unidentified.

Germline V gene lookup returns CDR1 MNHEY and CDR2 SVGAGI. The trim removed 5 bases at V and 4 bases at J, leaving 8 bases unmatched. This CDR3 has 15 residues. This table comes from immunoSEQ multiplex PCR, and its TCRdb copy is limited to in-frame clones, with some not included. The data show tens of thousands of clones, roughly nine tenths seen once. Time point indicated: week 35, safety follow-up. Vaccination used 300 ug of mutant IDH1 20-mer peptide per dose, with topical imiquimod. This receptor was obtained from a man between 40 and 49 years old with glioma. Sequenced material: PBMCs, taken from a glioma patient whose treatment included an IDH1 peptide vaccine. The chain has TRBV6-5 and TRBJ1-3, with 7 bases fitting TRBD1. The CDR3 nucleotides are TGTGCCAGCAGTCAGGGGGTTTCAGCGGGAAACACCATATATTTT. It is translated as CASSQGVSAGNTIYF.